Reported below is one TCR beta chain. Antigen unknown. Expressed TCRB transcripts got sequenced, as all isolated RNA was reverse transcribed. Generated by immunoSEQ multiplex PCR, the TCRdb table keeps only in-frame clones and is missing some. Of hundreds of thousands of clones detected, 11% to 15% appear once; the ten largest clones hold approximately 0.042%. This record belongs to a study of beta chain features in type 1 diabetes. Study overall: Across the samples, roughly 99 million sorted cells were examined in total.

The germline gives CDR1 MNHNY, CDR2 SVGAGI (reference sequence). J was trimmed by 0 bases and V by 6 bases; bases with no gene match: 6. The CDR3 runs to 16 residues. Purities in excess of 95% were seen in all sorted populations. Study results and limitations: Reads derived from cDNA could over-represent cells showing high TCR expression. Resolution of whether HLA type affects TCRB rearrangement was not achieved here. Shortening that was moderate but significant affected the TCRB CDR3s of Type 1 diabetes patients in all four CD4+ subsets.

The receptor comes from a man aged 18 to 30 with type 1 diabetes. V gene TRBV6-6 combines with J gene TRBJ2-1; 9 positions agree with TRBD2. Sequenced material: naive CD4+ T cells from blood. CDR3 sequence (DNA): TGTGCCAGCAGATTAGCGGGGGAGAGCTCCTACAATGAGCAGTTCTTC. Encoded protein: CASRLAGESSYNEQFF.